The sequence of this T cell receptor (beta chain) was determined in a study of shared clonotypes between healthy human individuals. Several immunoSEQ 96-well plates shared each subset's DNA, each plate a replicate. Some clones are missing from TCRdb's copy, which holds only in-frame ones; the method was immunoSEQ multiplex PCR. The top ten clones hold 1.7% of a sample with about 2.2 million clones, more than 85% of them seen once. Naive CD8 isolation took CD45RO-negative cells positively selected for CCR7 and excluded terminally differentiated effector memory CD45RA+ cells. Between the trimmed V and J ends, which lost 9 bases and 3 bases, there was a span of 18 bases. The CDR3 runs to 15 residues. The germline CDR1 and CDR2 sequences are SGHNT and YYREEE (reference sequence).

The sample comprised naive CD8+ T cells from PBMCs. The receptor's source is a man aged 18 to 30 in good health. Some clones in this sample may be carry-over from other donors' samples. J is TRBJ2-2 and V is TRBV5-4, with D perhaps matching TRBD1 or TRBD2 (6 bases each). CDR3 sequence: CATRGGDFDTGELFF. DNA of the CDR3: TGTGCCACCAGGGGAGGTGATTTCGACACCGGGGAGCTGTTTTTT.